This T cell receptor (beta chain) appears in the sequencing data of a study of beta chain features in type 1 diabetes. General study points: A moderate, significant TCRB CDR3 shortening appeared in type 1 diabetes across four CD4+ subsets.

CDR3 length: 17 amino acids. The germline V gene has CDR1 MNHEY and CDR2 SMNVEV (reference sequence). With 6 bases clipped from V and 3 bases from J, the junction kept 10 bases outside the gene matches. Per donor, one heparinised blood draw averaged roughly 120 mL. This clone turned up a few times. Its antigen is unknown. Reverse transcription of all isolated RNA meant that expressed TCRB transcripts were sequenced. Profiling relied on immunoSEQ multiplex PCR, and the TCRdb table lists in-frame clones only, not all of them. The sample includes around 300,000 clones, around 7.3% of them seen just once. V is TRBV27 and J is TRBJ2-2, with 10 bases lining up with TRBD2. The sample comprised central memory CD4+ T cells from blood. The sequence was collected from a woman aged 18-29 years in good health. The CDR3 loop reads CASSKGSTSGYTGELFF. CDR3 DNA: TGTGCCAGCAGCAAGGGATCGACTAGCGGGTACACCGGGGAGCTGTTTTTT.